This TCR beta chain was profiled in a study of blood T cell repertoires in COVID-19 (TCRdb year 2020). With regard to the full study: Samples covering the acute and convalescent phases of COVID-19 were provided by collaborators in the United States, Italy and Spain. The prospective study material was composed of cDNA or gDNA derived from T cells, B-cell-depleted T cells, or PBMCs. The dataset comprised deeply sampled blood TCRbeta repertoires from subjects exposed to, actively infected with, or recovered from COVID-19. The repertoires were made available in a free public database intended to serve as a resource for research on the immune response to SARS-CoV-2. The samples were drawn from two sources: the first 160 participants of the ongoing ImmuneRACE study, and fewer than 1,500 subjects contributed by 6 global collaborators. A de-identified subject ID, COVID-19 status, age in years and sex were almost always included in the sample metadata. Where HLA class I and class II types were available, the types were taken from metadata supplied by the sample provider, not from assay-based typing.

Overall study results and their limits: The amount of clinical and demographic metadata varied by source and participant and was provided uncurated.

V loses 7 bases of germline sequence and J loses 4 bases, and the interval between the two ends is 14 bases. Spanning cysteine to phenylalanine, the CDR3 consists of 13 amino acids. Here the CDR3 DNA is all that survives: 39 bases in frame from base 1. Taken from the germline V gene, the CDR1 and CDR2 loops are SNHLY and FYNNEI. The collaborating institutions used their own protocols to collect whole blood in K2EDTA tubes. Collaborator samples were shipped for TCRbeta analysis as frozen whole blood, isolated PBMCs, or DNA extracted from either sample type. Turning to this clone: It has no known antigen specificity. Base quality data are lacking; no much larger clone is found one base away.

The immunoSEQ Assay, a bias-controlled multiplex PCR, was used to amplify TCRbeta CDR3 regions from genomic DNA. As for the original processing: Within the assay, amplification of reference gene primers was used to estimate how many nucleated cells each sample contained. To quantify the absolute abundance of each unique TCRbeta CDR3 rearrangement, sequence reads were collapsed and filtered. For each sample, productive Simpson clonality was calculated as the square root of Simpson's diversity index across productive rearrangements. TCRdb retrieved this table from immuneACCESS and kept in-frame rearrangements only. Not all clones are present; in checked studies, unresolved V genes account for under half, and no reason is known for the remainder. V and J calls and clone size are given by that table; D and trimming were obtained from the DNA. The sample table records fewer than 85,000 clones; roughly 80% of these occur just once. The ten largest make up approximately 4.4% of the sample.

Material: peripheral blood. This sequence uses TRBV2 and TRBJ2-7; a weak D assignment points to TRBD1 (5 bases agree). The receptor was isolated from a woman of 80 years or more with active or convalescent COVID-19. In nucleotides, the sequence is TGTGCCAGCACTGAGTTCAGGGTTTACGAGCAGTACTTC. It encodes CASTEFRVYEQYF.